This T cell receptor (beta chain) was sequenced during a study of CXCR3-negative and CXCR3-positive naive CD8 T cells. The study, taken as a whole, reports: The TRB CDR3s that CXCR3-positive naive cells carried were more hydrophobic than those of CXCR3-negative naive cells.

The study made its TRB cDNA libraries by 5' RACE, adding UMI labels. Reprocessing the 5' RACE reads, TCRdb reports a single entry for every CDR3 protein and omits DNA. The table gives about 120,000 distinct CDR3 sequences; the top ten clones make up about 0.35% of it. CD45RO-CCR7+CD27+CD95- characterized naive CD8+ T cells. As regards this clonotype: The antigen remains unidentified.

The CDR3 is made up of 15 amino acids. Per germline, CDR1 SGDLS and CDR2 YYNGEE. This TCR derives from a human donor in good health. Some clones in this sample may be carry-over from other donors' samples. The sample was naive CXCR3+ CD8+ T cells from blood. Documented subset: CD45RO-CCR7+CD27+CD95- naive CD8+ T cells expressing CXCR3 (TNR3+). The rearrangement links TRBV9 to TRBJ2-3; TCRdb's D call of TRBD1 is untestable without DNA. The CDR3 protein is CASSVQGRYTDTQYF.